The 23 T cell receptor beta chains listed next were all sequenced from one sample in a study of technical replicates of blood from several donors. Here immunoSEQ multiplex PCR was the method, and the copy in TCRdb shows in-frame clones only, minus some. Among 45,000 to 60,000 clones listed, more than 95% were seen once. The sample was T cells isolated from PBMCs. The receptors here all came from a human donor in good health.

J is TRBJ2-1 and V is TRBV7-3; D perhaps matches TRBD2 (6 bases). From germline, CDR1 is SGHTA and CDR2 FQGTGA. V lost 1 base to trimming and J lost 6 bases, with 13 bases between them. This CDR3 contains 15 residues. CDR3 nucleotides: TGTGCCAGCAGCTTAATCCACAGCGGGTCCAATGAGCAGTTCTTC. Amino acids: CASSLIHSGSNEQFF.

The rearrangement links TRBV15 to TRBJ2-3; the D gene is possibly TRBD1 (5 bases). The germline V gene encodes CDR1 LNHNV and CDR2 YYDKDF (reference sequence). The ends were cut back, 11 bases at V and 3 bases at J, with 15 bases in the middle. The CDR3 totals 13 residues. The CDR3 loop is CAAGRAGTDTQYF. CDR3 DNA: TGTGCCGCAGGCCGCGCAGGGACAGATACGCAGTATTTT.

DNA of the CDR3: TGCGCCAGCAGCCTGAGCTCCTACGAGCAGTACTTC. As protein: CASSLSSYEQYF. The chain recombines TRBV5-1 with TRBJ2-7; D gene ambiguous. The CDR3 sequence is 12 residues long. Germline CDR1 is SGHRS and CDR2 is YFSETQ. V lost 4 bases, J lost 0 bases, and 5 bases lay in between.

The chain employs TRBV6-5 and TRBJ2-1, with 14 bases aligning to TRBD2. The CDR3 extends over 15 amino acids. The junction had 3 bases not matched to a gene; V was cut back by 5 bases and J by 6 bases. Germline values: CDR1 MNHEY, CDR2 SVGAGI. The CDR3 coding sequence is TGTGCCAGCAGTAGACTAGCGGGAGGGATCAATGAGCAGTTCTTC. Translated, it gives CASSRLAGGINEQFF.

The chain has TRBV5-4 and TRBJ2-7; 11 bases are a match to TRBD2. V lost 4 bases, J lost 1 base, and 10 bases stayed unmatched. The CDR3 runs 17 residues. The germline V gene has CDR1 SGHNT and CDR2 YYREEE (reference sequence). CDR3 bases: TGTGCCAGCAGCCCCTGGTCCGGGACTAGCGGTTCCTACGAGCAGTACTTC. Its protein is CASSPWSGTSGSYEQYF.

CDR3 region: CASPHPPSGSYEQYF. For the CDR3, the DNA is TGTGCCAGCCCCCACCCGCCCTCGGGCTCCTACGAGCAGTACTTC. This chain uses TRBV25-1 with TRBJ2-7; D is undetermined. There are 15 residues in the CDR3. V was shortened by 8 bases and J by 0 bases, with 17 bases between the two germline ends. Germline CDR1 is MGHDK and CDR2 is SYGVNS.

The gene calls are TRBV16 and TRBJ1-1, with TRBD1 matching over 7 bases. The V segment lost 7 bases and the J segment 5 bases; nucleotides outside the gene matches: 7. CDR1 and CDR2 (germline): KGHSY, FQNENV. The CDR3 extends over 13 amino acids. In nucleotides, the CDR3 is TGTGCCAGCACTACGACAGGGAGGACTGAAGCTTTCTTT. Residues: CASTTTGRTEAFF.

CDR3 protein: CAISAAGMNTEAFF. CDR3 sequence (DNA): TGTGCCATCAGTGCGGCAGGGATGAACACTGAAGCTTTCTTT. This chain links TRBV10-3 with TRBJ1-1, with a weak D call TRBD1 (5 bases). There are 14 residues in the CDR3. CDR1 and CDR2 from the germline V gene are ENHRY and SYGVKD. V was pared by 4 bases and J by 0 bases, with 9 bases between.

This clone has a handful of counts. The chain combines TRBV5-4 with TRBJ1-2, with TRBD1 matching over 10 bases. Trimming took 4 bases from V and 7 from J; bases not matched to a gene: 10. The germline V gene encodes CDR1 SGHNT and CDR2 YYREEE (reference sequence). The CDR3 extends over 15 amino acids. CDR3 coding DNA: TGTGCCAGCAGCCAAGGGACAGGGGATGCGAGTGGCTACACCTTC. Translated: CASSQGTGDASGYTF.

This rearrangement joins TRBV19 to TRBJ1-1, with 9 nucleotides matching TRBD1. This CDR3 has 15 amino acids. After removal of 3 bases from V and 1 base from J, the junction contained 3 bases not matched to a gene. Germline V gene lookup returns CDR1 LNHDA and CDR2 SQIVND (reference sequence). This CDR3 reads CASSISTGGNTEAFF. The CDR3 DNA follows: TGTGCCAGTAGTATCTCGACAGGGGGGAACACTGAAGCTTTCTTT.

This sequence joins TRBV2 and TRBJ2-7, with TRBD2 matching over 7 bases. The CDR3 length is 14 residues. The germline V gene encodes CDR1 SNHLY and CDR2 FYNNEI. Trimming removed 4 bases from V and 5 bases from J; junction bases left unmatched: 8. The CDR3 spells CASSGRTSRDEQYF. CDR3 coding DNA: TGTGCCAGCAGTGGACGGACTAGTCGGGACGAGCAGTACTTC.

V is TRBV29-1 and J is TRBJ1-4, with D possibly matching TRBD1 (6 bases). With 6 bases removed from V and 2 bases from J, the gap between germline ends came to 13 bases. Germline loops: CDR1 SQVTM, CDR2 ANQGSEA. This CDR3 spans 14 amino acids. CDR3 nucleotide sequence: TGCAGCGTGGGAGGGGGGCGTACTAATGAAAAACTGTTTTTT. Protein product: CSVGGGRTNEKLFF.

The genes are TRBV21-1 and TRBJ1-5; the table's D call of TRBD1 was not tested on the DNA. TRBV21-1 is reported as a pseudogene. The CDR3 is 16 residues long. CDR3 region: CASSKARDRGQQPQHF. DNA for the CDR3: TGTGCCAGCAGCAAAGCGAGGGACAGGGGGCAGCAGCCCCAGCATTTT.

The rearrangement uses TRBV6-5 and TRBJ2-7, with D possibly matching TRBD2 (5 bases). The germline V gene has CDR1 MNHEY and CDR2 SVGAGI. This CDR3 is 16 amino acids long. V gave up 2 bases and J gave up 7 bases, with 21 bases separating them. This CDR3 is CASSYGISSLGREQYF. The CDR3 DNA sequence: TGTGCCAGCAGTTACGGAATTAGTAGCCTGGGGAGAGAGCAGTACTTC.

This clone was detected only once. CDR3 in DNA: TGCGCCAGCGGATCCGGGACAGGATTCCCGACCGAGACCCAGTACTTC. It encodes CASGSGTGFPTETQYF. The rearrangement uses TRBV5-1 and TRBJ2-5, with TRBD1 matching 8 bases. Per the germline V gene, CDR1 is SGHRS and CDR2 is YFSETQ. V lost 7 bases to trimming and J lost 5 bases; unmatched junction nucleotides: 16. CDR3 length: 16 amino acids.

The sample holds one count of this clone. The gene calls are TRBV7-2 and TRBJ2-3, with D maybe TRBD2 (6 bases). The CDR3 covers 16 residues. CDR1 is SGHTA and CDR2 is FQGNSA in the germline V gene. V lost 5 bases, J lost 3 bases, and 18 bases lay in between. The CDR3 nucleotides are TGTGCCAGCAGCCCTAGTCTGGAGGGCCCAACAGATACGCAGTATTTT. Translation gives CASSPSLEGPTDTQYF. Filled out from reference TRBV7-2 and TRBJ2-3, the complete variable domain reads GAGVSQSPSNKVTEKGKDVELRCDPISGHTALYWYRQSLGQGLEFLIYFQGNSAPDKSGLPSDRFSAERTGGSVSTLTIQRTQQEDSAVYLCASSPSLEGPTDTQYFGPGTRLTVL.

The CDR3 DNA reads as TGTGCCAGCAGCTCCAGGGTAGCGGAGAACACCGGGGAGCTGTTTTTT. This translates into CASSSRVAENTGELFF. V is TRBV9 and J is TRBJ2-2; D possibly corresponds to TRBD2 (6 bases). CDR1 and CDR2 (germline): SGDLS, YYNGEE. The CDR3 is 16 residues long. Trimming shortened V by 4 bases and J by 1 base, and 14 bases separated the two germline ends.

The CDR3 loop is CAISELGTGDHEQYF. CDR3 bases: TGTGCCATCAGTGAGTTAGGGACAGGGGACCACGAGCAGTACTTC. This sequence joins TRBV10-3 and TRBJ2-7, with 10 bases lining up with TRBD1. The ends lost 1 base at V and 5 bases at J; junction bases unmatched: 5. This CDR3 is built from 15 residues. Per germline, CDR1 ENHRY and CDR2 SYGVKD.

This clone was seen a single time. This sequence joins TRBV10-3 and TRBJ2-7, with D possibly being TRBD1 (5 bases). CDR1 is ENHRY, CDR2 SYGVKD, per germline. This CDR3 has 13 amino acids. Trimming left V 4 bases short and J 3 bases short, with 10 bases between. CDR3 sequence: CAISVRGLYEQYF. CDR3 in DNA: TGTGCCATCAGTGTAAGGGGCCTCTACGAGCAGTACTTC.

The chain recombines TRBV27 with TRBJ2-3; D may be TRBD2 (6 bases). Per germline, CDR1 MNHEY and CDR2 SMNVEV (reference sequence). Trimming left V 2 bases short and J 1 base short, with 19 bases between. There are 18 residues in the CDR3. The CDR3 loop reads CASSLRWLIRERTDTQYF. In DNA, the CDR3 is TGTGCCAGCAGTTTAAGGTGGTTGATCCGGGAGCGCACAGATACGCAGTATTTT.

The rearrangement uses TRBV29-1 and TRBJ1-5; D gene unclear. The CDR3 spans 13 residues. Trimming shortened V by 0 bases and J by 11 bases, and 14 bases separated the two germline ends. The V gene's germline CDR1 is SQVTM and CDR2 ANQGSEA. The CDR3 reads CSVEEGNGEAQHF. The CDR3 DNA reads TGCAGCGTTGAAGAGGGTAACGGGGAAGCCCAGCATTTT.

The chain is built from TRBV4-1 and TRBJ2-1; D gene ambiguous. The CDR3 sequence is 13 residues long. The germline V gene has CDR1 MGHRA and CDR2 YSYEKL. Trimming removed 3 bases from V and 8 bases from J, with 11 bases in between. The CDR3, as DNA: TGCGCCAGCAGCCAGGCCGTTTTTTATGAGCAGTTCTTC. Translating it yields CASSQAVFYEQFF.

The chain's CDR3 is CASSVWDWGEETQYF. CDR3 in DNA: TGTGCCAGCAGCGTCTGGGACTGGGGTGAAGAGACCCAGTACTTC. The V gene is TRBV9, the J gene TRBJ2-5; the D gene is possibly TRBD2 (6 bases). CDR1 and CDR2 (germline): SGDLS, YYNGEE. The CDR3 contains 15 residues. The germline V and J ends were trimmed by 2 bases and 3 bases, with 14 bases remaining between them.